This passage covers 9 T cell receptor beta chains from one sample sequenced in a study of low-dose radiotherapy and immunotherapy resistance in tumors. First-strand cDNA relied on TRAV- and TRBV-specific primers spanning alpha and beta chains. Amplification of TCRs used a constant-region primer and V-primer adapter for approximately 19 PCR cycles. TCRdb re-called the reads with MiXCR, one entry per CDR3 protein. The data contain over 9,500 distinct CDR3 sequences, roughly half of them singletons. Receptors originate from a human donor with advanced metastatic prostate, ovarian, gallbladder or colorectal cancer (not recorded which). This table probably holds off-target reads from a library built for another chain.

This clonotype turned up a few times. This rearrangement joins TRBV28 to TRBJ2-1; D assignment may be TRBD1 or TRBD2 (6 bases each). Germline CDR1 MDHEN, CDR2 SYDVKM. V was shortened by 8 bases and J by 10 bases, with 18 bases between the two germline ends. The length of the CDR3 is 13 residues. CDR3 region: CASLLLGGREQFF. CDR3 nucleotide sequence: TGTGCCAGCCTCCTACTAGGGGGGAGGGAGCAGTTCTTC.

This chain uses TRBV29-1 with TRBJ1-3; 9 bases map to TRBD1. The CDR3 sequence is 13 residues long. Unmatched junction bases numbered 2, after V lost 7 bases and J lost 1 base. CDR1 SQVTM and CDR2 ANQGSEA come from the germline V gene. The CDR3 coding sequence is TGCAGCGCCGGGACAGGGTCTGGAAACACCATATATTTT. This gives the protein CSAGTGSGNTIYF.

The gene calls are TRBV24-1 and TRBJ2-2; D is unclear. The germline V gene has CDR1 KGHDR and CDR2 SFDVKD. The CDR3 covers 15 residues. With 5 bases removed from V and 3 bases from J, the gap between germline ends came to 12 bases. The CDR3 loop is CATSGPKGDTGELFF. The CDR3 DNA sequence: TGTGCCACCAGTGGGCCTAAGGGCGACACCGGGGAGCTGTTTTTT.

A few counts support this clonotype. This chain connects TRBV10-3 to TRBJ2-1, with D unresolved. V was cut by 2 bases and J by 4 bases, with 3 bases left in between. CDR3 length equals 12 residues. CDR1 is ENHRY, CDR2 SYGVKD, per germline. CDR3 sequence (DNA): TGTGCCATCAGTGAGACATACAATGAGCAGTTCTTC. It specifies CAISETYNEQFF.

The chain recombines TRBV29-1 with TRBJ2-3; D may be TRBD2 (6 bases). Germline CDR1 is SQVTM and CDR2 is ANQGSEA. V lost 4 bases and J 4 bases, leaving 12 bases between the germline ends. The CDR3 length is 13 residues. The CDR3: CSVGYGSADTQYF. The CDR3 coding sequence is TGCAGCGTTGGATACGGGAGCGCAGATACGCAGTATTTT.

The gene calls are TRBV23-1 and TRBJ2-7, with 9 bases identical to TRBD1. TRBV23-1 is an open reading frame, and its role is uncertain. The CDR3 has 15 residues. V was clipped by 8 bases and J by 1 base; unmatched bases: 9. This chain's CDR3 is CASVPPGQGSYEQYF. As DNA, the CDR3 is TGCGCCAGCGTCCCCCCGGGACAGGGTTCCTACGAGCAGTACTTC.

CDR3 coding DNA: TGTGCCAGCAGGCACAGGGCCCGCCAAGAGACCCAGTACTTC. Its protein product is CASRHRARQETQYF. This chain links TRBV21-1 with TRBJ2-5; TRBD2 is taken as the D call from the table, unchecked against the DNA. TRBV21-1 is given as a pseudogene. The CDR3 consists of 14 residues.

V usage is TRBV13 and J usage is TRBJ2-5; TRBD2 aligns across 14 bases. Germline CDR1 reads PRHDT; CDR2 reads FYEKMQ (reference sequence). The CDR3 runs to 15 residues. J lost 2 bases, V lost 6 bases, and 2 bases had no gene match. CDR3 nucleotide sequence: TGTGCCAGCAGGCGACTAGCGGGGGGGCAAGAGACCCAGTACTTC. Protein product: CASRRLAGGQETQYF.

J is TRBJ2-5 and V is TRBV5-5, with D tentatively TRBD2 (7 bases). The CDR3 loop spans 15 amino acids. In germline, CDR1 is SGHKS, CDR2 YYEKEE (reference sequence). Trimming shortened V by 0 bases and J by 5 bases, and 14 bases separated the two germline ends. The CDR3 DNA reads as TGTGCCAGCAGCTTGGGGGGGGGCCAGGCCGAGACCCAGTACTTC. As protein: CASSLGGGQAETQYF.